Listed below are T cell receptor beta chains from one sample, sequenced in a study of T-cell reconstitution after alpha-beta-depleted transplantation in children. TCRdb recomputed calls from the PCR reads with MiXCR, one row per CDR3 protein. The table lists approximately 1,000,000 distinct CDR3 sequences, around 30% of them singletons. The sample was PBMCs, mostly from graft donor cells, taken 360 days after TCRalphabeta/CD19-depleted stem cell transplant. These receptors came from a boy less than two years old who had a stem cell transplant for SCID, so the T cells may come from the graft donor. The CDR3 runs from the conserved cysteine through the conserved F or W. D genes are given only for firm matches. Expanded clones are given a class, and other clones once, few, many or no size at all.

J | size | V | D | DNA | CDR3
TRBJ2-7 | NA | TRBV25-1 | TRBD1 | TGTGCCAGCAGTACTCACAGGGGGCGACGCTCCTACGAGCAGTACTTC | CASSTHRGRRSYEQYF
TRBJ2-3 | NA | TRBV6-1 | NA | TGTGCCCTACAAAGGGATAGCGGCGATACGCAGTATTTT | CALQRDSGDTQYF
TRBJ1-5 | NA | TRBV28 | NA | TGTGCCAGCACGCCGCTCAGGACAGTATATAGCAATCAGCCCCAGCATTTT | CASTPLRTVYSNQPQHF
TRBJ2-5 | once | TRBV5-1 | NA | TGCGCCAGCAGCTTTGGACAGAACCAAGAGACCCAGTACTTC | CASSFGQNQETQYF
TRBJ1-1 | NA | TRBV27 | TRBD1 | TGTGCCAGCAGTGAAAATCTCGGACAGGTATGGGGGACTGAAGCTTTCTTT | CASSENLGQVWGTEAFF
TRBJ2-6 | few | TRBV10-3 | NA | TGTGCCATCAGTGACGATTCGGAGGGGGCCAACGTCCTGACTTTC | CAISDDSEGANVLTF
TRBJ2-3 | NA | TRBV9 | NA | TGTGCCAGCAGCTCCGCGGGGGCGGGTACGCAGTATTTT | CASSSAGAGTQYF
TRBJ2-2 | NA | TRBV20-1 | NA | TGCAGTGCTAGCGCGACGAACACCGGGGAGCTGTTTTTT | CSASATNTGELFF
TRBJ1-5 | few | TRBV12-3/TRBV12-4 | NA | TGTGCCAGCAGTTTATACACCCAGCCCCAGCATTTT | CASSLYTQPQHF
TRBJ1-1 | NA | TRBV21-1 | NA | TGTGCCAGGAGCGGGAGGGGACAGAAGATGAACACTGAAGCTTTCTTT | CARSGRGQKMNTEAFF
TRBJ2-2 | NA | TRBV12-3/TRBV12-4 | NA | TGTGCCAGCACCCTGAGGGACTTAGAACCCGGGGAGCTGTTTTTT | CASTLRDLEPGELFF
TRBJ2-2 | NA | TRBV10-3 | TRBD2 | TGTGCCATCAGTGAACCTAGCGGGGGGCCGAACACCGGGGAGCTGTTTTTT | CAISEPSGGPNTGELFF
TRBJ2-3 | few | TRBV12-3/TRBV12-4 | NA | TGTGCCAGCAGCGTAACAGGGACCCACACAGATACGCAGTATTTT | CASSVTGTHTDTQYF
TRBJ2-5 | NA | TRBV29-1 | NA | TGCAGCGTATACAATAGGCGGGGAGAGACCCAGTACTTC | CSVYNRRGETQYF
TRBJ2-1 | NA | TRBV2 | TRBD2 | TGTGCCAGCAGTAAACCGGGACTAGCGGTATACAATGAGCAGTTCTTC | CASSKPGLAVYNEQFF
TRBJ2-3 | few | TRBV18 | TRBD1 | TGTGCCAGCTCACCTGACGGGACAGGGGTTGTTACGCAGTATTTT | CASSPDGTGVVTQYF
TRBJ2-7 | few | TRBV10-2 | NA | TGCGCCAGCACCCAACAGGGTGCCTTGTCCTACGAGCAGTACTTC | CASTQQGALSYEQYF
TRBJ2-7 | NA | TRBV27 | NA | TGTGCCAGCAGTTTTGCCCCCCCCTACGAGCAGTACTTC | CASSFAPPYEQYF
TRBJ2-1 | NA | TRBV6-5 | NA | TGTGCCAGCAGTTACATCCGGAGGGGTTTGGATGAGCAGTTCTTC | CASSYIRRGLDEQFF
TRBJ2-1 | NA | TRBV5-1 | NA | TGCGCCAGCACCCCCGGGCCCCCTTCGGGTGAGCAGTTCTTC | CASTPGPPSGEQFF
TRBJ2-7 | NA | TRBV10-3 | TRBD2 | TGTGCCATCAGTGAGTCTCGGACTAGCGGGATCTACGAGCAGTACTTC | CAISESRTSGIYEQYF
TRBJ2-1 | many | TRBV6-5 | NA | TGTGCCAGCAGTTACGGTACGGGACACCAATTAGGTGAGCAGTTCTTC | CASSYGTGHQLGEQFF
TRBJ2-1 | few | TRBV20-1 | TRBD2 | TGCAGTGCTAGTTTGGCGGGGGACTTCAATGAGCAGTTCTTC | CSASLAGDFNEQFF
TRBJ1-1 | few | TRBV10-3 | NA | TGTGCCATCAGCCCTACCTTGAACACTGAAGCTTTCTTT | CAISPTLNTEAFF
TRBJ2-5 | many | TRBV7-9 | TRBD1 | TGTGCCAGCAGTTTCAGGGGGCGAGAGACCCAGTACTTC | CASSFRGRETQYF
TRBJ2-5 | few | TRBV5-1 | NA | TGCGCCAGCAGCCTATCAGTACATTGGATGGAGACCCAGTACTTC | CASSLSVHWMETQYF
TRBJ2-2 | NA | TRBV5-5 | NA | TGTGCCAGCAGCTTGGAGCGCGGGGCCGGGGAGCTGTTTTTT | CASSLERGAGELFF
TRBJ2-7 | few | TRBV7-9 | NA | TGTGCCAGCAGCTTAGCAAGGGGACAAGGAGGCTACGAGCAGTACTTC | CASSLARGQGGYEQYF
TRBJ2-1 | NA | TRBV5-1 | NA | TGCGCCAGCAGCTTGAGTGGGGGCGCAGCCTATGAGCAGTTCTTC | CASSLSGGAAYEQFF
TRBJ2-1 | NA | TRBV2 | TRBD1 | TGTGCCAGCAGACCCCACGGGACAGAGAGCGATGAGCAGTTCTTC | CASRPHGTESDEQFF
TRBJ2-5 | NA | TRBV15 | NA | TGTGCCACCAGCAGCGGAGCCGGGACGCCCCGGGAGACCCAGTACTTC | CATSSGAGTPRETQYF
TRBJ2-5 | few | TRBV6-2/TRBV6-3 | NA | TGTGCCAGCAGTTACCGGGCCTCTCGGGAGACCCAGTACTTC | CASSYRASRETQYF
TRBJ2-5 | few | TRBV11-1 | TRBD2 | TGTGCCAGCAGCGACAAAACGAGACTAGCGGGATTGCAAGAGACCCAGTACTTC | CASSDKTRLAGLQETQYF
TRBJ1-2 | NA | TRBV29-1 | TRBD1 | TGCAGCGTTGATCCCGGGACAGCCTATGGCTACACCTTC | CSVDPGTAYGYTF
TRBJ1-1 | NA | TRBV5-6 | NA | TGTGCCAGCAGCTTGGCTGGGGCCAGGACGAACACTGAAGCTTTCTTT | CASSLAGARTNTEAFF
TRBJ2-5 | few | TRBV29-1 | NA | TGCAGCGTTTGGTCGACAGGACCACAAGAGACCCAGTACTTC | CSVWSTGPQETQYF
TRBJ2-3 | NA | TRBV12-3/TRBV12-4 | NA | TGTGCCAGCAGACCCCGGGGTAGTACAACAGATACGCAGTATTTT | CASRPRGSTTDTQYF
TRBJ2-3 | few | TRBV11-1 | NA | TGTGCCAGCACCCAGAGGCCCCAGGGCCCTAAGACAGATACGCAGTATTTT | CASTQRPQGPKTDTQYF
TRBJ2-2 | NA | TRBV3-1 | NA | TGTGCCAGCAGCCCGGACACCCACACCGGGGAGCTGTTTTTT | CASSPDTHTGELFF
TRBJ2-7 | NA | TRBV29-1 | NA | TGCAGCGTCTCCTCCGGGCAGATCTACGAGCAGTACTTC | CSVSSGQIYEQYF
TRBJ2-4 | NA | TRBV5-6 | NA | TGTGCCAGCACCTTCTTTCCGGCCAAAAACATTCAGTACTTC | CASTFFPAKNIQYF
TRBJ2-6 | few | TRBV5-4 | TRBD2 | TGTGCCAGCAGCTTGTCTCGTTTGCGGGGGGGCTCTGGGGCCAACGTCCTGACTTTC | CASSLSRLRGGSGANVLTF
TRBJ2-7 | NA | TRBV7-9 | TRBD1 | TGTGCCAGCAGCGGGGAAGGGACAGGGTCCTACGAGCAGTACTTC | CASSGEGTGSYEQYF
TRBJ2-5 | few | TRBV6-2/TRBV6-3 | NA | TGTGCCAGCAGTTACGGAGGGACAGCACAAGAGACCCAGTACTTC | CASSYGGTAQETQYF
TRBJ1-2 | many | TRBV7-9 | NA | TGTGCCAGCAGCTTTTCCGACAGGAACTATGGCTACACCTTC | CASSFSDRNYGYTF
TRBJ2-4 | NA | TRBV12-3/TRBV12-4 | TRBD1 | TGTGCCAGCAGCACAAGGGGACAGGGGGTTACCATTCAGTACTTC | CASSTRGQGVTIQYF
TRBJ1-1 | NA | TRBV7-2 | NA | TGTGCCAGCAGCTGGGGCTGGGGGAACACTGAAGCTTTCTTT | CASSWGWGNTEAFF
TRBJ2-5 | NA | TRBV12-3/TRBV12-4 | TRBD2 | TGTGCCAGCAGTTTTGAAATAGCGGGGAACCGAGAGACCCAGTACTTC | CASSFEIAGNRETQYF
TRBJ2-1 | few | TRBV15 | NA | TGTGCCACCAGCAGAGATTTTCCGGGGAATGAGCAGTTCTTC | CATSRDFPGNEQFF
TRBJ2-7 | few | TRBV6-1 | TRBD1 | TGTGCCAGCAGCCGGACAGGGGGGGTTCCCCACGAGCAGTACTTC | CASSRTGGVPHEQYF
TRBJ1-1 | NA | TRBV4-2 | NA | TGTGCCAGCAGCCAAGCTAAACAGGGTTACCCTGAAGCTTTCTTT | CASSQAKQGYPEAFF
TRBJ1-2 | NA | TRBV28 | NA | TGTGCCAGCAGTCGGACCGTTACTAACTATGGCTACACCTTC | CASSRTVTNYGYTF
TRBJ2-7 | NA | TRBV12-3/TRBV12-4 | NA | TGTGCCAGCAGTTCCCCGCCGTCGGATTACGAGCAGTACTTC | CASSSPPSDYEQYF
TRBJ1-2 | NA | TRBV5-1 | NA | TGCGCCAGCAGCTTCGCAGAGGGGTATGGCTACACCTTC | CASSFAEGYGYTF